Shown below are 25 T cell receptor beta chains from a single sample sequenced in a study of preoperative IRX-2 immunotherapy in early breast cancer. Regarding treatment: preoperative locoregional IRX-2 cytokine immunotherapy. Method: immunoSEQ multiplex PCR; TCRdb's copy keeps in-frame clones and lacks some. The sample carries around 25,000 clones, 95% recorded once. Sequencing was performed on tumor tissue, taken after IRX-2 immunotherapy. The receptors were sampled from a human donor with breast cancer.

The chain employs TRBV6-5 and TRBJ2-7, with D hard to call. There are 15 residues in the CDR3. Germline V CDR1 and CDR2: MNHEY, SVGAGI. V was cut by 1 base and J by 2 bases, with 12 bases left in between. The CDR3 spells CASSYFLNHPYEQYF. The CDR3 nucleotides read TGTGCCAGCAGTTACTTCTTGAACCATCCCTACGAGCAGTACTTC.

The J gene is TRBJ1-2, the V gene TRBV14; 9 bases line up with TRBD1. Germline loops: CDR1 SGHDN, CDR2 FVKESK. Trimming removed 3 bases from V and 4 bases from J; junction bases left unmatched: 6. The CDR3 has 15 amino acids. The CDR3 is CASSQIGTGLYGYTF. The CDR3 coding sequence is TGTGCCAGCAGCCAGATAGGGACAGGGCTCTATGGCTACACCTTC.

J is TRBJ2-2 and V is TRBV6-5; D is perhaps TRBD2 (5 bases). V was trimmed by 4 bases and J by 7 bases, leaving 19 bases between them. CDR3 length: 16 amino acids. Germline V gene data show CDR1 as MNHEY and CDR2 as SVGAGI. The CDR3 sequence is CASSSPTSAAVGELFF. Here the CDR3 DNA reads TGTGCCAGCAGTTCTCCCACCTCCGCAGCGGTCGGGGAGCTGTTTTTT.

The V call is TRBV7-5, the J call TRBJ2-5; TRBD1 reflects the table's D call only, with no check against the DNA. TRBV7-5 counts as a pseudogene. CDR3 length: 20 amino acids. In DNA form, the CDR3 reads TGTGTCAGAACCACAACGACCGAGGGACAGGGGAGGGTGTACCAAGAGACCCAGTACTTC. This gives the protein CVRTTTTEGQGRVYQETQYF.

The V call is TRBV4-2, the J call TRBJ2-3, with 11 bases that match TRBD2. Germline V gene sequence: CDR1 LGHNA, CDR2 YNFKEQ. The CDR3 totals 16 residues. Unmatched junction bases numbered 7, after V lost 0 bases and J lost 8 bases. CDR3 DNA sequence: TGTGCCAGCAGCCAAGAACTAGCGGGGGTGTTCGGTACGCAGTATTTT. Its protein product is CASSQELAGVFGTQYF.

The rearrangement joins TRBV11-2 to TRBJ2-5; perhaps TRBD2 as D (6 bases). The germline V gene has CDR1 SGHAT and CDR2 FQNNGV. The CDR3 sequence is 15 residues long. Trimming shortened V by 1 base and J by 3 bases, and 12 bases separated the two germline ends. The CDR3 here is CASSLGLSGEETQYF. In DNA, the CDR3 is TGTGCCAGCAGCTTAGGCCTTTCGGGGGAAGAGACCCAGTACTTC.

This clone was seen just once. This chain connects TRBV25-1 to TRBJ1-5; D might be TRBD1 (6 bases). The ends were cut back, 1 base at V and 5 bases at J, with 9 bases in the middle. Looked up from germline, CDR1 is MGHDK and CDR2 is SYGVNS. This CDR3 has 14 residues. The CDR3 is CASSEWDNHQPQHF. CDR3 DNA sequence: TGTGCCAGCAGTGAATGGGACAACCATCAGCCCCAGCATTTT.

V usage is TRBV19 and J usage is TRBJ2-1, with 9 bases fitting TRBD2. The J segment lost 3 bases and the V segment lost 4 bases, leaving 7 bases of the junction unmatched. Germline loops: CDR1 LNHDA, CDR2 SQIVND (reference sequence). There are 16 residues in the CDR3. CDR3 nucleotides: TGTGCCAGTAGTAGCCCCTTAGCGGGGGACTACAATGAGCAGTTCTTC. Amino acids: CASSSPLAGDYNEQFF.

This clone turned up a few times. The chain has TRBV15 and TRBJ2-1, with D possibly TRBD1 on 6 matching bases. Trimming stripped 1 base from V and 2 bases from J, with 9 bases between. Per germline, CDR1 LNHNV and CDR2 YYDKDF (reference sequence). CDR3 length: 15 residues. CDR3 loop: CATSRVTGTYNEQFF. As DNA, the CDR3 is TGTGCCACCAGCAGAGTCACAGGGACCTACAATGAGCAGTTCTTC.

This chain joins TRBV28 and TRBJ2-2; D possibly corresponds to TRBD2 (5 bases). Germline CDR1 reads MDHEN; CDR2 reads SYDVKM. The CDR3 is made up of 15 amino acids. Trimming removed 8 bases at V and 1 base at J, with 14 bases between. The CDR3 sequence: CASADFRLNTGELFF. CDR3 nucleotides: TGTGCCAGCGCGGACTTTCGATTGAACACCGGGGAGCTGTTTTTT.

This rearrangement joins TRBV7-2 to TRBJ1-6; D unclear. This CDR3 has 15 residues. Per germline, CDR1 SGHTA and CDR2 FQGNSA. Trimming removed 4 bases at V and 7 bases at J, with 14 bases between. CDR3 in DNA: TGTGCCAGCAGCTCCGAGCCCCTGGAGAATTCACCCCTCCACTTT. It specifies CASSSEPLENSPLHF.

The V and J genes are TRBV7-2 and TRBJ2-1; 7 nucleotides line up with TRBD2. Germline assignment: CDR1 SGHTA and CDR2 FQGNSA. This CDR3 comprises 15 residues. J was trimmed by 9 bases and V by 6 bases; bases with no gene match: 14. CDR3 in DNA: TGTGCCAGCAGTTCTCAGGGCGGCGGGAGTGGTGAGCAGTTCTTC. It translates to CASSSQGGGSGEQFF.

This chain joins TRBV29-1 and TRBJ1-3, with TRBD1 identical over 7 bases. Germline lookup yields CDR1 SQVTM and CDR2 ANQGSEA. The CDR3 covers 12 residues. The ends lost 6 bases at V and 4 bases at J; junction bases unmatched: 3. The DNA for the CDR3 is TGCAGCGTGGGGACAGAAGGAAACACCATATATTTT. It is translated as CSVGTEGNTIYF.

The chain carries TRBV4-1 and TRBJ2-1; D might be TRBD1 (6 bases). CDR1 MGHRA and CDR2 YSYEKL come from the germline V gene. V was trimmed by 8 bases and J by 4 bases, leaving 15 bases between them. The CDR3 sequence is 14 residues long. CDR3 DNA sequence: TGCGCCAGCCAATCTTGGCAGGGGTACAATGAGCAGTTCTTC. Translation: CASQSWQGYNEQFF.

The rearrangement links TRBV6-5 to TRBJ1-5; D remains unclear. The V and J ends lost 2 bases and 8 bases respectively, with 13 bases between them. Per germline, CDR1 MNHEY and CDR2 SVGAGI. CDR3 length: 14 amino acids. CDR3 nucleotide sequence: TGTGCCAGCAGTTACAGGCAGGCCGGAGAGCCCCAGCATTTT. It translates to CASSYRQAGEPQHF.

This chain links TRBV6-5 with TRBJ1-2, with 8 bases that match TRBD1. Germline V gives CDR1 MNHEY, CDR2 SVGAGI. This CDR3 has 14 residues. Unmatched junction bases numbered 6, after V lost 5 bases and J lost 4 bases. The CDR3 loop is CASSQDRALYGYTF. Here the CDR3 DNA reads TGTGCCAGCAGTCAGGACAGGGCCCTCTATGGCTACACCTTC.

The CDR3 here is CAISEEGTSNQPQHF. CDR3 bases: TGTGCCATCAGTGAGGAAGGGACCAGCAATCAGCCCCAGCATTTT. V is TRBV10-3 and J is TRBJ1-5; D is perhaps TRBD1 (5 bases). In germline, CDR1 is ENHRY, CDR2 SYGVKD. The CDR3 is 15 residues long. Trimming removed 2 bases from V and 1 base from J, with 9 bases in between.

The chain couples TRBV18 to TRBJ1-2, with D unresolved. The germline CDR1 and CDR2 sequences are KGHSH and LQKENI. The CDR3 extends over 15 amino acids. V was cut by 0 bases and J by 8 bases, with 16 bases left in between. CDR3 sequence reads: CASSPPVDRTDGYTF. The DNA of the CDR3 is TGTGCCAGCTCACCACCGGTTGATAGAACTGACGGCTACACCTTC.

The J gene is TRBJ2-1, the V gene TRBV9, with TRBD2 matching over 8 bases. V lost 0 bases, J lost 1 base, and 6 bases stayed unmatched. The CDR3 is 17 amino acids. CDR1 SGDLS and CDR2 YYNGEE come from the germline V gene. The DNA for the CDR3 is TGTGCCAGCAGCGTAGTCTGGGCTAGCGGGTCCTACAATGAGCAGTTCTTC. Protein sequence: CASSVVWASGSYNEQFF.

The genes are TRBV6-5 and TRBJ1-3; TRBD1 is a possible D gene (6 bases). Germline V gives CDR1 MNHEY, CDR2 SVGAGI. Trimming left V 6 bases short and J 3 bases short, with 15 bases between. This CDR3 is built from 15 residues. DNA of the CDR3: TGTGCCAGCAGCGCCACGGGGGCTGTTGGAAACACCATATATTTT. This codes for CASSATGAVGNTIYF.

The chain combines TRBV7-9 with TRBJ1-1, with D perhaps matching TRBD1 (5 bases). The CDR3 has 15 amino acids. V was pared by 2 bases and J by 3 bases, with 13 bases between. CDR1 and CDR2 (germline): SEHNR, FQNEAQ (reference sequence). The CDR3 here is CASSLRQFGHTEAFF. The CDR3 nucleotides read TGTGCCAGCAGCTTAAGACAGTTTGGGCACACTGAAGCTTTCTTT.

The V and J genes are TRBV9 and TRBJ1-1, with 9 bases matching TRBD1. The V gene end was trimmed by 4 bases and the J gene end by 4 bases; junction bases not matched to a gene: 8. CDR1 SGDLS and CDR2 YYNGEE come from the germline V gene. The length of the CDR3 is 15 residues. CDR3 coding DNA: TGTGCCAGCAGCCCCCGGACAGGGGCAGTCACTGAAGCTTTCTTT. Protein product: CASSPRTGAVTEAFF.

This clone was seen just once. The chain links TRBV5-6 to TRBJ2-5; 7 bases fit TRBD1. Unmatched junction bases numbered 11, after V lost 2 bases and J lost 4 bases. Germline CDR1 reads SGHDT; CDR2 reads YYEEEE. This CDR3 is built from 16 residues. CDR3 nucleotide sequence: TGTGCCAGCAGCTTCCGATCCCCGACAGGGCGAGAGACCCAGTACTTC. Its protein product is CASSFRSPTGRETQYF. Full variable domain (missing parts from reference TRBV5-6 and TRBJ2-5): DAGVTQSPTHLIKTRGQQVTLRCSPKSGHDTVSWYQQALGQGPQFIFQYYEEEERQRGNFPDRFSGHQFPNYSSELNVNALLLGDSALYLCASSFRSPTGRETQYFGPGTRLLVL.

The rearrangement links TRBV11-2 to TRBJ2-7; D could derive from TRBD1 or TRBD2 (5 bases each). Trimming cost V 4 bases and J 3 bases, with 22 bases left between them. The CDR3 sequence is 17 residues long. Germline values: CDR1 SGHAT, CDR2 FQNNGV. In DNA, the CDR3 is TGTGCCAGCAGCTCCCCTGCGCCCCAGGGTCGGGGCTACGAGCAGTACTTC. Protein product: CASSSPAPQGRGYEQYF.

This chain uses TRBV13 with TRBJ2-7; no clear D. With 5 bases removed from V and 2 bases from J, the gap between germline ends came to 25 bases. Looked up from germline, CDR1 is PRHDT and CDR2 is FYEKMQ (reference sequence). There are 18 residues in the CDR3. CDR3 sequence reads: CASSPNRWAGLGPYEQYF. The CDR3 bases are TGTGCCAGCAGCCCAAATCGGTGGGCTGGGCTGGGTCCCTACGAGCAGTACTTC.